The next 2 T cell receptor beta chains were all read from a single sample in a study of shared clonotypes between healthy human individuals. The assay was immunoSEQ multiplex PCR, and TCRdb's table has in-frame clones only and misses some. The repertoire holds about 1,800,000 clones, roughly 94% seen once, with roughly 1% in the top ten. It was CD45RO-negative cells, positively selected for CCR7, that made up naive CD8 cells, with terminally differentiated effector memory CD45RA+ cells excluded. The sample taken for sequencing was naive CD8+ T cells sorted from blood. The receptor set was obtained from a young man in good health.

The V call is TRBV2, the J call TRBJ1-5; 8 positions agree with TRBD1. J lost 3 bases, V lost 6 bases, and 4 bases had no gene match. The germline V gene encodes CDR1 SNHLY and CDR2 FYNNEI. This CDR3 is built from 14 residues. CDR3 DNA: TGTGCCAGCAGGGAGACAGGGGACAATCAGCCCCAGCATTTT. Its translation: CASRETGDNQPQHF.

The chain couples TRBV5-4 to TRBJ2-3; perhaps TRBD1 as D (5 bases). CDR3 length: 14 amino acids. V was clipped by 2 bases and J by 5 bases, with 12 bases between them. CDR1 is SGHNT and CDR2 is YYREEE in the germline V gene (reference sequence). The CDR3 loop reads CASSLRGGVDTQYF. The DNA of the CDR3 is TGTGCCAGCAGCTTAAGGGGTGGGGTAGATACGCAGTATTTT.